In its sample, the clone carrying this T cell receptor (beta chain) was seen a few times. Via MiXCR, TCRdb re-called the 5' RACE reads, giving one row per CDR3 protein. The sample gives hundreds of thousands of distinct CDR3 sequences, 7.5% of which show up once; around 1.8% is in the top ten. This specimen comes from a study of identical twins. The CDR3 has 15 amino acids. Germline values: CDR1 SGHAT, CDR2 FQNNGV. V dropped 5 bases and J dropped 5 bases, with 18 bases sitting between them. This sample also belongs to another study, concerning yellow fever vaccine responses in identical twins.

The sequencing sample was made of memory (CD45RO+) T cells sorted from blood. The chain recombines TRBV11-2 with TRBJ2-5; the D call may be TRBD1 or TRBD2 (5 bases each). This receptor was identified in a young woman in good health. For the CDR3, the DNA is TGTGCCAGCAGCCCACCGAGGGGCAGGGACGAGACCCAGTACTTC. This encodes CASSPPRGRDETQYF.